The 11 T cell receptor beta chains reported below all come from one sample, sequenced in a study of T cells in Graves' hyperthyroidism and ophthalmopathy. TCR beta CDR3 regions were amplified from RNA transcripts. The TCR CDR3 was amplified in a first-round RT-PCR using the HTBI primer set. TCRdb re-analysed the multiplex PCR reads in MiXCR, keeping a single row per CDR3 protein. Of 300,000 to 350,000 distinct CDR3 sequences in the sample, 21% were seen once. Sequencing was performed on blood. The receptors come from a woman aged 45-59 years with Graves' hyperthyroidism.

This clonotype was found a few times. The germline gene is not matched at one end of the junction; a read error may be the cause. The V call is TRBV7-7, the J call TRBJ2-1; 7 bases line up with TRBD1. There are 13 residues in the CDR3. Germline loops: CDR1 SSHAT, CDR2 FNYEAQ (reference sequence). This chain's CDR3 is CASSLGDSNEQFF. In nucleotides, the CDR3 is TGTGCTAGCAGCTTAGGGGACAGCAATGAGCAGTTCTTC.

This chain links TRBV20-1 with TRBJ1-2; 7 nucleotides agree with TRBD1. The CDR3 is 12 residues long. CDR1 and CDR2 from the germline V gene are DFQATT and SNEGSKA (reference sequence). Trimming at V came to 6 bases and at J to 6 bases, leaving 7 bases not matched to a gene. CDR3 nucleotides: TGCAGTGCGACCGGGGACAGAGATGGCTACACCTTC. This encodes CSATGDRDGYTF.

This clonotype showed up many times. The chain uses TRBV5-1 and TRBJ2-2; tentative D call: TRBD2 (5 bases). This CDR3 region has 15 residues. Between the trimmed V and J ends, which lost 3 bases and 5 bases, there was a span of 14 bases. Germline CDR1 SGHRS, CDR2 YFSETQ. The CDR3 nucleotides are TGCGCCAGCAGCTCAGGTGGCCGCGGGACCGGGGAGCTGTTTTTT. It codes for CASSSGGRGTGELFF. Combining the CDR3 with reference TRBV5-1 and TRBJ2-2 gives the whole variable domain KAGVTQTPRYLIKTRGQQVTLSCSPISGHRSVSWYQQTPGQGLQFLFEYFSETQRNKGNFPGRFSGRQFSNSRSEMNVSTLELGDSALYLCASSSGGRGTGELFFGEGSRLTVL.

This clonotype was detected ten times or more. This chain uses TRBV7-8 with TRBJ2-4; a weak D match, TRBD2 (6 bases). V gave up 5 bases and J gave up 0 bases, with 20 bases separating them. This CDR3 comprises 18 residues. Germline V gives CDR1 SGHVS, CDR2 FQNEAQ. CDR3 nucleotide sequence: TGTGCCAGCAGCCCCGGCGCTAGCGCCGCACTAGCCAAAAACATTCAGTACTTC. This sequence encodes CASSPGASAALAKNIQYF.

This clonotype has a count of ten or more. The rearrangement links TRBV29-1 to TRBJ1-1; possible D gene TRBD1, 5 bases. The V and J ends lost 5 bases and 0 bases respectively, with 10 bases between them. The germline V gene has CDR1 SQVTM and CDR2 ANQGSEA. This CDR3 spans 13 amino acids. In DNA, the CDR3 is TGCAGCGTTAGGGGACGGATGAACACTGAAGCTTTCTTT. It encodes CSVRGRMNTEAFF.

This clonotype came up a few times. This chain joins TRBV7-2 and TRBJ1-1; weak D call: TRBD1 (6 bases). The CDR3 covers 13 residues. The V end lost 2 bases, the J end lost 4 bases, and 8 bases lay between the germline ends. Germline CDR1 is SGHTA and CDR2 is FQGNSA. The CDR3 DNA reads as TGTGCCAGCAGCTTAAACAGGGCCACTGAAGCTTTCTTT. Protein sequence: CASSLNRATEAFF.

This clonotype showed up many times. The chain employs TRBV6-2 or TRBV6-3 and TRBJ2-1; TRBD2 is a possible D gene (6 bases). Germline V gives CDR1 MNHEY, CDR2 SVGEGT. This CDR3 comprises 15 residues. Trimming took 3 bases from V and 7 from J, leaving 16 bases between them. For the CDR3, the DNA is TGTGCCAGCAGTTATCGCCGGGAGATTCAGAATGAGCAGTTCTTC. The encoded protein is CASSYRREIQNEQFF.

This clonotype was seen ten or more times. The chain uses TRBV2 and TRBJ1-2, with D unresolved. CDR1 SNHLY and CDR2 FYNNEI come from the germline V gene. V shed 7 bases and J shed 4 bases, with 16 bases lying between them. CDR3 length: 14 residues. DNA of the CDR3: TGTGCCAGCACGACAAGTCCGAACTTCTATGGCTACACCTTC. Protein sequence: CASTTSPNFYGYTF.

This clonotype has only a few counts. This sequence joins TRBV30 and TRBJ2-7, with 7 bases lining up with TRBD1. V dropped 5 bases and J dropped 0; count of bases not matched to a gene: 1. Germline V gene sequence: CDR1 GTSNPN, CDR2 SVGIG (reference sequence). There are 12 residues in the CDR3. The CDR3 protein is CAWGDSSYEQYF. The CDR3 DNA is TGTGCCTGGGGGGACAGCTCCTACGAGCAGTACTTC.

Only one count was recorded for this clonotype. This may come from a read error, since a much larger clone is one base off. This rearrangement joins TRBV12-3 or TRBV12-4 to TRBJ2-2; TRBD1 matches 8 bases. V gave up 10 bases and J gave up 7 bases; unmatched junction bases: 17. This CDR3 is built from 16 residues. The chain's CDR3 is CANQFGAGGYGGELFF. CDR3 nucleotide sequence: TGTGCCAATCAATTCGGGGCAGGGGGCTATGGCGGGGAGCTGTTTTTT.

The sample holds a few counts of this clonotype. The chain combines TRBV19 with TRBJ1-1; 10 bases are a match to TRBD1. The V gene's germline CDR1 is LNHDA and CDR2 SQIVND (reference sequence). The CDR3 covers 16 residues. The trim removed 5 bases at V and 0 bases at J, leaving 6 bases unmatched. The CDR3, as DNA: TGTGCCAGTAGTCCCCGGGGACAGGGGTTGAACACTGAAGCTTTCTTT. Its protein product is CASSPRGQGLNTEAFF.